The 9 T cell receptor beta chains below all came from one sample that was sequenced in a study of metastatic and nonmetastatic thyroid tumors. MiXCR was used by TCRdb to re-call the PCR reads. The sample lists roughly 20,000 clones; about 34% were seen once. Before thyroid surgery, none of the patients had received any treatment. Sequenced: tumor tissue. These receptors originate from a male donor with papillary thyroid cancer or a benign thyroid nodule (not recorded which). Some clones in this sample may be carry-over from other donors' samples.

This clone counts as medium-sized. This sequence joins TRBV20-1 and TRBJ2-1; TRBD2 matches at 13 bases. Germline assignment: CDR1 DFQATT and CDR2 SNEGSKA (reference sequence). This CDR3 comprises 15 residues. Losses at the gene ends were 0 bases for V and 8 bases for J; bases not matched to a gene: 4. The CDR3 sequence: CSARDGTSGIYEQFF. CDR3 DNA sequence: TGCAGTGCTAGAGATGGGACTAGCGGGATCTATGAGCAGTTCTTC.

This clone was seen more than once but under ten times. A read error is possible here, since a much larger clone lies one base away. The V and J genes are TRBV10-3 and TRBJ2-1; 10 positions agree with TRBD1. J gave up 6 bases and V 9 bases, and 5 bases lay outside the gene matches. Germline CDR1 ENHRY, CDR2 SYGVKD. The CDR3 totals 13 residues. CDR3 residues: CAIPGQGSNEQFF. In nucleotides, the CDR3 is TGTGCCATTCCGGGACAGGGGTCCAATGAGCAGTTCTTC.

In its sample, this clone ranks as large (0.1 to 1%). This sample also contains other DNA sequences that code for the same CDR3. V gene TRBV5-1 combines with J gene TRBJ2-7; TRBD1 is a possible D gene (6 bases). This CDR3 has 14 residues. Germline V gene sequence: CDR1 SGHRS, CDR2 YFSETQ. The germline V and J ends were trimmed by 1 base and 4 bases, with 12 bases remaining between them. The CDR3 sequence is CASSLTGQIYEQYF. The DNA for the CDR3 is TGCGCCAGCAGCTTGACGGGACAAATATACGAGCAGTACTTC.

The V and J genes are TRBV19 and TRBJ1-6; D remains ambiguous. CDR1 is LNHDA and CDR2 is SQIVND in the germline V gene (reference sequence). The CDR3 spans 14 residues. This CDR3 reads CATGLSSYNSPLHF. For the CDR3, the DNA is TGTGCTACGGGCCTGAGCTCCTATAATTCACCCCTCCACTTT.

This clone was seen only a few times. The chain combines TRBV28 with TRBJ1-5; D uncertain. There are 13 residues in the CDR3. Between the trimmed V and J ends, which lost 8 bases and 0 bases, there was a span of 8 bases. Germline loops: CDR1 MDHEN, CDR2 SYDVKM. CDR3 DNA sequence: TGTGCCAGCCGGCACAATAGCAATCAGCCCCAGCATTTT. It specifies CASRHNSNQPQHF. Full variable domain (missing parts from reference TRBV28 and TRBJ1-5): DVKVTQSSRYLVKRTGEKVFLECVQDMDHENMFWYRQDPGLGLRLIYFSYDVKMKEKGDIPEGYSVSREKKERFSLILESASTNQTSMYLCASRHNSNQPQHFGDGTRLSIL.

A word on this clone: The CDR3 carries no conserved terminal phenylalanine or tryptophan, so it likely arises from a read error. The J gene is TRBJ2-7, the V gene TRBV5-4, with 7 nucleotides matching TRBD2. This CDR3 is built from 16 residues. The V gene's germline CDR1 is SGHNT and CDR2 YYREEE (reference sequence). J lost 4 bases, V lost 7 bases, and 17 bases had no gene match. CDR3 loop: CASGSLSGEYLYEQYS. The CDR3 DNA follows: TGTGCCAGCGGCTCCCTCAGCGGGGAGTACTTATACGAGCAGTACTCC.

This clone was detected many times. A read error is possible here, since a much larger clone lies one base away. The chain employs TRBV11-2 and TRBJ2-2; 9 positions agree with TRBD1. Per germline, CDR1 SGHAT and CDR2 FQNNGV. Trimming at V came to 1 base and at J to 11 bases, leaving 11 bases not matched to a gene. This CDR3 has 16 amino acids. The CDR3 nucleotides read TGTGCCAGCAGCTTAGGGGGGGGACAGGGCGTCGGAGAGCTGTTTTTT. This gives the protein CASSLGGGQGVGELFF.

This clone occurred many times. The chain carries TRBV9 and TRBJ2-6, with D unresolved. The CDR3 spans 15 residues. V was shortened by 2 bases and J by 1 base, with 7 bases between the two germline ends. Germline CDR1 is SGDLS and CDR2 is YYNGEE. In DNA form, the CDR3 reads TGTGCCAGCAGCGTCCCCGGGTCTGGGGCCAACGTCCTGACTTTC. It codes for CASSVPGSGANVLTF.

The table lists this clone with many counts. This sample includes further DNA sequences coding for the same CDR3. The chain combines TRBV29-1 with TRBJ2-3, with TRBD1 identical over 8 bases. The CDR3 has 14 residues. Germline loops: CDR1 SQVTM, CDR2 ANQGSEA. The trim removed 4 bases at V and 3 bases at J, leaving 6 bases unmatched. DNA for the CDR3: TGCAGCGTTGCTGGCAGGGGGCGTACAGATACGCAGTATTTT. Translating it yields CSVAGRGRTDTQYF.